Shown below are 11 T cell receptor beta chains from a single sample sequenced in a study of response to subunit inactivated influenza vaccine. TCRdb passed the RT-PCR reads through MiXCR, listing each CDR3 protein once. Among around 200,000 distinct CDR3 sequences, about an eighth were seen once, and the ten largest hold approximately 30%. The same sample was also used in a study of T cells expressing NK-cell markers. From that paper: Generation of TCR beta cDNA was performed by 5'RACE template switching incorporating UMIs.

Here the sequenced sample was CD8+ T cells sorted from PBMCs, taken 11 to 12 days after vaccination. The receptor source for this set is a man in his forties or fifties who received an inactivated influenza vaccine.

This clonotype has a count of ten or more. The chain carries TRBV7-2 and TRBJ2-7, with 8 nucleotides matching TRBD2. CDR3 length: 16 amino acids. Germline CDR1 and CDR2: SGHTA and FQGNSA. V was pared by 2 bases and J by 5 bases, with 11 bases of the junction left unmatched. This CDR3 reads CASSLNPGLEADEQYF. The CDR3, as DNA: TGTGCCAGCAGCTTAAACCCGGGACTAGAAGCGGACGAGCAGTACTTC. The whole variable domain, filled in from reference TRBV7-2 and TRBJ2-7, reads GAGVSQSPSNKVTEKGKDVELRCDPISGHTALYWYRQSLGQGLEFLIYFQGNSAPDKSGLPSDRFSAERTGGSVSTLTIQRTQQEDSAVYLCASSLNPGLEADEQYFGPGTRLTVT.

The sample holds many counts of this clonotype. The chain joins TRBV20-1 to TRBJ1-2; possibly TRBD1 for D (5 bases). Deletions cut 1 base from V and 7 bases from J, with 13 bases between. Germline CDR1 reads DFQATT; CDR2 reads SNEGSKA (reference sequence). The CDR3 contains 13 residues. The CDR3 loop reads CSARGGHAGGYTF. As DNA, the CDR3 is TGCAGTGCTAGAGGGGGCCACGCGGGTGGCTACACCTTC.

For the CDR3, the DNA is TGTGCCAGCAGTTCCGGCCGCGGGAGGGAAACCTCGAACACCGGGGAGCTGTTTTTT. Residues: CASSSGRGRETSNTGELFF. The J gene is TRBJ2-2, the V gene TRBV6-2 or TRBV6-3; 9 bases line up with TRBD2. From germline, CDR1 is MNHEY and CDR2 SVGEGT. The CDR3 extends over 19 amino acids. Trimming cost V 4 bases and J 0 bases; bases outside gene matches: 12.

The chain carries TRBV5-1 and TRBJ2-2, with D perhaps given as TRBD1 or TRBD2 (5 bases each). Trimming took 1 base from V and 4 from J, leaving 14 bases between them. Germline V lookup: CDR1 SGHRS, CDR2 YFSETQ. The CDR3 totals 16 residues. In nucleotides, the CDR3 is TGCGCCAGCAGCTTGAACGGGGCGGTAGGCACCGGGGAGCTGTTTTTT. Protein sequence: CASSLNGAVGTGELFF.

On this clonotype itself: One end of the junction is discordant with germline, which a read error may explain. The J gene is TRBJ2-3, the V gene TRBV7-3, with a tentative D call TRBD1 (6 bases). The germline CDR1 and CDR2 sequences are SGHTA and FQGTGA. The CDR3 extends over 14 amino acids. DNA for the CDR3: TGTGCCAGCAGCCCCCAGGGGCACACAGATACGAAGTATTTT. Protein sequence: CASSPQGHTDTKYF.

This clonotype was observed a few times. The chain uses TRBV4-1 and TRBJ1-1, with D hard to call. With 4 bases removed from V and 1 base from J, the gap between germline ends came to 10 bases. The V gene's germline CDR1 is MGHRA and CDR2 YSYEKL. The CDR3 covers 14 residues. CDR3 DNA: TGCGCCAGCAGCCTGACGGCCTGGAACACTGAAGCTTTCTTT. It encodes CASSLTAWNTEAFF.

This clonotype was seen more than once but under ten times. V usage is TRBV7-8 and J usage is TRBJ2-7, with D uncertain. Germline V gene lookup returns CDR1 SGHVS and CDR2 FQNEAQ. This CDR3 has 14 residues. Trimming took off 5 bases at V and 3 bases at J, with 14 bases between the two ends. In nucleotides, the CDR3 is TGTGCCAGCAGCCCTACACTTGGGGACTACGAGCAGTACTTC. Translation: CASSPTLGDYEQYF.

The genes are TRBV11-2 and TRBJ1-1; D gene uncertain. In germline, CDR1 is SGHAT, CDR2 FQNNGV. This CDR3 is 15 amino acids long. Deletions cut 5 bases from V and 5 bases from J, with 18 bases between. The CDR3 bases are TGTGCCAGCAGCCAAGGACCTTTGCAGTGGACTGAAGCTTTCTTT. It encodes CASSQGPLQWTEAFF.

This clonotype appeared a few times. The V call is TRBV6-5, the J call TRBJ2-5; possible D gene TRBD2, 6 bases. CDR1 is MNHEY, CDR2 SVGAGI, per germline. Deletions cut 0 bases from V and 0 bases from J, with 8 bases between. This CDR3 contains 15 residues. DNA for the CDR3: TGTGCCAGCAGTTACTCGGACTATAACCAAGAGACCCAGTACTTC. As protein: CASSYSDYNQETQYF.

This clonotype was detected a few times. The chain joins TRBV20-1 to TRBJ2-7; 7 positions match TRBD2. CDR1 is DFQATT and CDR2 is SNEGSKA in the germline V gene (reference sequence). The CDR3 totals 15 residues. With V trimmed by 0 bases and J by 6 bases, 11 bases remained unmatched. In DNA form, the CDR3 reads TGCAGTGCTAGAGATTTGGGGGGGGATTTGCGCGAGCAGTACTTC. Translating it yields CSARDLGGDLREQYF.

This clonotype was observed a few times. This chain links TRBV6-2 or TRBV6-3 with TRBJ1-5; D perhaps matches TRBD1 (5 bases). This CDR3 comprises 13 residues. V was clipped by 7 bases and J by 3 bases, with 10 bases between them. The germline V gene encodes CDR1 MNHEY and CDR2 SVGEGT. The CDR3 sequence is CASNQGYNQPQHF. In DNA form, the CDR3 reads TGTGCCAGCAACCAGGGTTACAATCAGCCCCAGCATTTT.